This T cell receptor (beta chain) was retrieved from a study of graft-versus-host responses after intestinal transplantation listed by TCRdb under 2021. For the study in its entirety: The transplants that recipients received were multivisceral, liver-intestinal, or isolated intestinal. To identify alloreactive clones, pre-transplant mixed lymphocyte reaction products were sequenced and compared with unstimulated pre-transplant donor and recipient T cells. Of the roughly 25 intestinal transplant recipients enrolled in the cohort, one of whom was a retransplant, a few patients without pretransplant specimens were excluded. Anti-thymocyte globulin induction was given to all recipients, followed by maintenance tacrolimus and steroids for 3 to 4 years. Samples from a few later patients were sequenced in-house on an Illumina MiSeq with MiXCR processing rather than by the commercial service. After intestinal transplantation, graft-versus-host and host-versus-graft alloreactive T cell clones in the graft, circulation and bone marrow were tracked using bulk TCR-beta CDR3 sequencing. A peak of at least 4% donor T cells among recipient peripheral blood mononuclear cells was the definition used for donor T cell macrochimerism.

Blood samples were collected up to 4 times in the first month after transplant and then at least monthly when available. The V and J ends are trimmed by 8 bases and 6 bases, leaving 18 bases between them. Spanning cysteine to phenylalanine, the CDR3 consists of 14 amino acids. The only DNA kept is the CDR3, 42 bases in frame from the first base. As encoded in the germline V gene, CDR1 is SNHLY while CDR2 is FYNNEI. Library generation was performed with the immunoSEQ multiplex PCR assay. Adaptive Biotechnologies carried out high-throughput TCR-beta CDR3 sequencing of genomic DNA for most patients. Under the source paper's analysis protocol: Adaptive's ImmunoSEQ software supplied the TCR sequencing data for under 20 patients, while MiXCR and VDJtools were used to process three other patients. Because the origin of CDR3 nucleotide sequences shared between donor and recipient could not be assigned, those sequences were removed. At least 2-fold expansion over unstimulated cells and a minimum CFSE-low frequency of 0.002% (template counts) or 0.001% (read counts) were required for clones to be classified as alloreactive. Clones were considered mappable if detected in sequenced pre-transplant spleen, lymph node, or MLR CFSE-low populations of the donor or recipient. The cumulative frequency of alloreactive clones was calculated as a percentage of all sequences, weighted by copy number. TCRdb took over this immuneACCESS table, retaining in-frame rearrangements with V and J assigned. Such tables are incomplete; in checked studies, under half of the missing clones stem from an unresolved V gene, and the remainder is unexplained. Clone size and the V and J calls come from that table; the DNA yielded D and trimming. The sample records around 12,000 clones, approximately 93% of which are singletons. About 4.5% of the sample is taken by the ten largest.

Worth noting for this clone: There is no known antigen for this receptor. Per-base qualities were not stored, and no clone one base away is much larger.

Study-wide conclusions, independent of this receptor: In patients with donor T cell macrochimerism, the allografts had high GvH to HvG T cell clonal ratios. GvH clones turned up in recipient bone marrow, with some appearing earlier in ileal mucosa or blood, a pattern consistent with an intestinal mucosal origin. Peak levels of circulating GvH clones were associated with declines in HvG clones early after transplant. The relatively low number and heterogeneity of intestinal transplant patients limited the conclusions.

The chain joins TRBV2 to TRBJ2-3, with a tentative D gene TRBD2 over 6 matching bases. The clonotype originates from a human patient who received an intestinal transplant, so some T cells may come from the graft donor. This specimen was PBMCs, taken 1032 days after intestinal transplantation. The CDR3 reads as follows: CASSRQLGGDTQYF. The bases are TGTGCCAGCTCGCGGCAGCTTGGGGGGGATACGCAGTATTTT.